This TCR beta chain was found in a study of post-analysis software for immune sequencing data. Study findings and constraints: Among 5 or 6 TRBV segments more frequent in patients than controls were TRBV5-6, TRBV5-1 and TRBV20-1. Strong co-clustering by F measure was evident for samples that had been prepared in the same batch. Those with multiple sclerosis, the patient group, showed significantly lower normalized Chao1 diversity than controls.

Built from TCR beta cDNA, the libraries had unique molecular identifiers in them. TCRdb analysed the PCR reads with MiXCR anew, one entry per CDR3 protein. The sample holds 430,000 or so distinct CDR3 sequences, 30% to 45% seen once. V shed 5 bases, J shed 0 bases, and the junction held 8 bases outside the gene matches. The CDR3 consists of 15 residues. CDR1 and CDR2 (germline): DFQATT, SNEGSKA (reference sequence). This clonotype was picked up a small number of times. What it binds is unknown. The chain combines TRBV20-1 with TRBJ2-7; the match to TRBD2 covers 9 bases. The TCR sequence derives from a girl under 10 years old with multiple sclerosis. Source material: blood. The CDR3 loop is CSASLTSGISYEQYF. The CDR3 DNA sequence: TGCAGTGCTTCCCTGACTAGCGGAATCTCCTACGAGCAGTACTTC.